The rows below give T cell receptor beta chains drawn from one sample of a study of graft-versus-host responses after intestinal transplantation. Assay: immunoSEQ multiplex PCR; the TCRdb copy retains only in-frame clones and omits some. This sample has tens of thousands of clones, with roughly 89% found just once. The sample was bone marrow, taken almost 750 days after intestinal transplantation. The receptors were gathered from a human patient who received an intestinal transplant, so some T cells may come from the graft donor. CDR3s leave out the opening cysteine and the closing phenylalanine or tryptophan. Fields, in order: V gene, CDR3 protein.

TRBV6-1,ASSPTGLNEKLF
TRBV13,ASSSNLAEETQY
TRBV6-5,ASSYEGAGNTEAF
TRBV9,ASSVATGEGYEQY
TRBV6-6,ASRRAGAYEQY
TRBV5-5,ASSIRELAKNIQY
TRBV6-5,ASSKGPTSQETQY
TRBV4-1,ASSGYQETQY
TRBV9,ASSVVLAGPTDTQY
TRBV6-1,ASSESLVTNTEAF
TRBV5-4,ASSLLGVGGYT